The TCR beta chain described here comes from a study of T cells in Graves' hyperthyroidism and ophthalmopathy. Overall study context: The authors collected peripheral blood at initial diagnosis, before any treatment.

Clinical Activity Scores of at least 3, NOSPECS grades of at least 4 and durations under 3 months characterized ophthalmopathy patients. There are 14 residues in the CDR3. Per the germline V gene, CDR1 is MNHEY and CDR2 is SMNVEV (reference sequence). Trimming cost V 4 bases and J 0 bases, with 9 bases left between them. TCR beta CDR3 regions were amplified from RNA. First-round RT-PCR targeting the TCR CDR3 was performed with the HTBI primer set. TCRdb re-called the multiplex PCR reads with MiXCR, one entry per CDR3 protein. The data hold approximately 690,000 distinct CDR3 sequences, with less than 25% observed a single time. The sample holds many counts of this clonotype.

The sample comprised blood. This clonotype was sampled from a man aged 30 to 39 with Graves' ophthalmopathy. The chain uses TRBV27 and TRBJ1-1; D is unresolved. As DNA, the CDR3 is TGTGCCAGCAGTTCCGGGCCCCTGAACACTGAAGCTTTCTTT. Translated, it gives CASSSGPLNTEAFF.